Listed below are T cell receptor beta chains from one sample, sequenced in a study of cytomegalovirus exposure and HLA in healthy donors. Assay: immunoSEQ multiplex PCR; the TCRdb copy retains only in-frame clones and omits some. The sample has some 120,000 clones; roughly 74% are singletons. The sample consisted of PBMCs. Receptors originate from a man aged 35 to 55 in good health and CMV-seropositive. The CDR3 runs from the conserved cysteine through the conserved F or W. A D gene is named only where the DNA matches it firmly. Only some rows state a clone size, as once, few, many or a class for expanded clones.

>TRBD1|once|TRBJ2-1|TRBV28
TGTGCCAGCAGTCTATCCGGGACAGGGAACTACAATGAGCAGTTCTTC
CASSLSGTGNYNEQFF
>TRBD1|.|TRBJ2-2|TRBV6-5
TGTGCCAGCAGTTACTCGATGGGACAGCGGACCGGGGAGCTGTTTTTT
CASSYSMGQRTGELFF
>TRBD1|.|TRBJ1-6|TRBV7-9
TGTGCCAGCAGCCCCGGGACAGGCTATAATTCACCCCTCCACTTT
CASSPGTGYNSPLHF
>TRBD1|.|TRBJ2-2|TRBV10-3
TGTGCCATGGGACAGGACACCGGGGAGCTGTTTTTT
CAMGQDTGELFF
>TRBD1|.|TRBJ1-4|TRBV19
TGTGCCAGTAGTTCCAAACAGGGGGCGGGACGACTGTTTTTT
CASSSKQGAGRLFF
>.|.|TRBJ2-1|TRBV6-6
TGTGCCAGCAGCTACCGACAGATCCCCGATGAGCAGTTCTTC
CASSYRQIPDEQFF
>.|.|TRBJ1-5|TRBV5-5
TGTGCCAGCAGCTTGGGAGGAGGTAGCGGTCTCAATCAGCCCCAGCATTTT
CASSLGGGSGLNQPQHF
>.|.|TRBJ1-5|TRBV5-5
TGTGCCAGCAGCCGAGATCCCGGGTCGGGGAATCAGCCCCAGCATTTT
CASSRDPGSGNQPQHF
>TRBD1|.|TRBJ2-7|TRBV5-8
TGTGCCAGCAGCTCGATTGACAGGGGGGATTACGAGCAGTACTTC
CASSSIDRGDYEQYF
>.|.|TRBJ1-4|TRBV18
TGTGCCAGCTCACCACGTCAAACAGAAAAACTGTTTTTT
CASSPRQTEKLFF
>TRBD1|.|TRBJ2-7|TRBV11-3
TGTGCCAGCAGTTCCGGGACAGGGTTACTCTACGAGCAGTACTTC
CASSSGTGLLYEQYF
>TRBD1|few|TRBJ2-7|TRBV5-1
TGCGCCAGCAGCGGCAAACAGGGGGCAAGATCTTCTCATGAGCAGTACTTC
CASSGKQGARSSHEQYF
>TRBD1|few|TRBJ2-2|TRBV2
TGTGCCAGCAGTCCCGGGACAGGGAGGGGGACCGGGGAGCTGTTTTTT
CASSPGTGRGTGELFF
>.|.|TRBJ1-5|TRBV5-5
TGTGCCAGCAGCTTGGGAGCGGGGAATCAGCCCCAGCATTTT
CASSLGAGNQPQHF
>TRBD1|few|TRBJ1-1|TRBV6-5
TGTGCCAGCAGTTATGCAGGGGGAGTAACGAACACTGAAGCTTTCTTT
CASSYAGGVTNTEAFF
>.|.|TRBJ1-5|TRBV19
TGTGCCAGTACATCCCTGGACAGTAGCAATCAGCCCCAGCATTTT
CASTSLDSSNQPQHF
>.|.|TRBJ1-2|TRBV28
TGTGCCAGCAGTGCCGGGGACTTATATGGCTACACCTTC
CASSAGDLYGYTF
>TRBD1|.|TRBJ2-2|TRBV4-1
TGCGCCAGCAGCCAATTGGGACAGGGGTTCGACACCGGGGAGCTGTTTTTT
CASSQLGQGFDTGELFF
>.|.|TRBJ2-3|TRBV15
TGTGCCACCAGCCGGGAGAGCGGAGGCACAGATACGCAGTATTTT
CATSRESGGTDTQYF
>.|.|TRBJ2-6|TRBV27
TGTGCCAGCAGTTCCTACAGGACAATCTCTGGGGCCAACGTCCTGACTTTC
CASSSYRTISGANVLTF
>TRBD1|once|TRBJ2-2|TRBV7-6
TGTGCCAGCAGCTTAGTGGTTGGGGACAGAGCGGACGGGGAGCTGTTTTTT
CASSLVVGDRADGELFF
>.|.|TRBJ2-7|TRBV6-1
TGTGCCAGCAGTGCTTCGGGAGCGGGTGAGCAGTACTTC
CASSASGAGEQYF
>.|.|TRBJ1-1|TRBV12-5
TGTGCTAGTAGAACGACGGGCACTGAAGCTTTCTTT
CASRTTGTEAFF
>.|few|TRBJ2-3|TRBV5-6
TGTGCCAGCGACGACATAGAGCGGGGCACAGATACGCAGTATTTT
CASDDIERGTDTQYF
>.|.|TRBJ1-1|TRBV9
TGTGCCAGCAGCGTAGCCCGCGGGGGGCAGTTCGGCACTGAAGCTTTCTTT
CASSVARGGQFGTEAFF
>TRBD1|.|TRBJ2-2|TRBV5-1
TGCGCCAGCAAACCTACCGGGACAGGGTTTACCGGGGAGCTGTTTTTT
CASKPTGTGFTGELFF
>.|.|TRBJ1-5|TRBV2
TGTGCCAGCAGTGAGCGGATTAGCAATCAGCCCCAGCATTTT
CASSERISNQPQHF
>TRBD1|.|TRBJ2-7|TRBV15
TGTGCCACCAGCTTTAGCCGGGACAGAAACTACAACTCCTACGAGCAGTACTTC
CATSFSRDRNYNSYEQYF
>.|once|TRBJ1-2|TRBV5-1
TGCGCCAGCAGTTTGGGCCGGACTGGAGCTCACTATGGCTACACCTTC
CASSLGRTGAHYGYTF
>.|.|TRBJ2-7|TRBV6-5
TGTGCCAGCAGGTTGTTAGCAGAAAAGGTCGAGCAGTACTTC
CASRLLAEKVEQYF
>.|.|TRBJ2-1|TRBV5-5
TGTGCCAGCAGCCCAAGGGCGGGGCGCGATGAGCAGTTCTTC
CASSPRAGRDEQFF
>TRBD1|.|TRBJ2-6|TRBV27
TGTGCCAGCAGTGCCGACAGGGGGAACGTCCTGACTTTC
CASSADRGNVLTF
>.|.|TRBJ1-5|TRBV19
TGTGCCACCCGGGACACCAATCAGCCCCAGCATTTT
CATRDTNQPQHF
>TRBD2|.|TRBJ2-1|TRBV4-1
TGCGCCAGCAGCCAACTACTAGCGGGGGACAACAATGAGCAGTTCTTC
CASSQLLAGDNNEQFF
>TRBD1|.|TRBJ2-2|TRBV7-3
TGTGCCAGCAGCGTGGGACAGGGGACCGGGGAGCTGTTTTTT
CASSVGQGTGELFF
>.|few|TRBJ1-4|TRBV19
TGTGCCAGTACCTCATCCGGGGTCACAACTAATGAAAAACTGTTTTTT
CASTSSGVTTNEKLFF
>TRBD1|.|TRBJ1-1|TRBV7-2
TGTGCCAGCAGCCGGGGACAGGCGAACACTGAAGCTTTCTTT
CASSRGQANTEAFF
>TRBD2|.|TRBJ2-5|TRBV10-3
TGTGCCATCAGTGACGCGGGGGTAAAAGAGACCCAGTACTTC
CAISDAGVKETQYF
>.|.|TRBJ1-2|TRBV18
TGTGCCAGCTCACCACGAGTCACCCAGGGCCTCTATGGCTACACCTTC
CASSPRVTQGLYGYTF
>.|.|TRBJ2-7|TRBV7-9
TGTGCCAGCAGTCAGCCCCGAGGCGGTCAGTACTTC
CASSQPRGGQYF
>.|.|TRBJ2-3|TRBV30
TGTGCCTGGAGGGGCGCGGAAAAAGCGGCCCTATGGGGGGACACAGATACGCAGTATTTT
CAWRGAEKAALWGDTDTQYF
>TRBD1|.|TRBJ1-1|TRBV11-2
TGTGCCAGCAGCTTAGTCCCACAGGGGGGAACTGAAGCTTTCTTT
CASSLVPQGGTEAFF
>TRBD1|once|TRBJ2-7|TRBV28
TGTGCCAGCAGTTTGACAGGGGCCCCCTACGAGCAGTACTTC
CASSLTGAPYEQYF
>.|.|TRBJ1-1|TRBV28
TGTGCCAGCAGTTTAATTGTTCTGGACAGCCTCTACACTGAAGCTTTCTTT
CASSLIVLDSLYTEAFF
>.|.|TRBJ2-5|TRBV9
TGTGCCAGCAGCCCCTATACTAGGAGGGAGACCCAGTACTTC
CASSPYTRRETQYF
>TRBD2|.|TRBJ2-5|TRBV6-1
TGTGCCAGCAGTGCAGGGACTAGCGGGGGATCAGAGACCCAGTACTTC
CASSAGTSGGSETQYF
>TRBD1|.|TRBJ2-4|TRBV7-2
TGTGCCAGCAGGACGGGACAGGATATTCAGTACTTC
CASRTGQDIQYF
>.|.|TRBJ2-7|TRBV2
TGTGCCAGCAGTGAAGCGCCAGGTTCTTCCTACGAGCAGTACTTC
CASSEAPGSSYEQYF
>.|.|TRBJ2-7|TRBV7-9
TGTTCCAGCAGTCCCGACAGGCCCCCCTACGAGCAGTACTTC
CSSSPDRPPYEQYF
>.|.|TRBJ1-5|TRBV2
TGTGCCAGCCACCGGGACAATAGCAATCAGCCCCAGCATTTT
CASHRDNSNQPQHF
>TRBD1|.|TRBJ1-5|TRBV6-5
TGTGCCAGCAGGCCGGGGACAGGGGTTCATCAGCCCCAGCATTTT
CASRPGTGVHQPQHF
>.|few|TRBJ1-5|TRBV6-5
TGTGCCAGCAGCCTGGACAGAAATCAGCCCCAGCATTTT
CASSLDRNQPQHF
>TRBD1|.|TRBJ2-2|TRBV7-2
TGTGCCAGCAGAGCGGGACAGGGTAACACCGGGGAGCTGTTTTTT
CASRAGQGNTGELFF
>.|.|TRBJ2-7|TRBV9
TGTGCCAGCAGCGTAGAAGGGGACTCCACCCCCTACGAGCAGTACTTC
CASSVEGDSTPYEQYF
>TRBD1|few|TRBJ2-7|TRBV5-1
TGCGCCAGCAGCTTGGGACAGGGCGTCAACGAGCAGTACTTC
CASSLGQGVNEQYF